The sequence of this T cell receptor (beta chain) was determined in a study of T-cell memory formation after mild COVID-19 (dated by TCRdb to the early 2020s). With regard to the full study: TCR sequence clusters from the two donors were found to be largely donor specific. In a couple of donors, T-cell clones that expanded and contracted after mild COVID-19 were tracked by sequencing TCRalpha and TCRbeta repertoires over time. Two young, previously healthy adult volunteers made up the cohort, one male and one female. Broad study findings and their caveats: Clones contracting from day 15 to 85 had balanced CD4/CD8 phenotypes, while a second wave expanding from day 15 to 37 was biased towards CD4+. Some responding clones were detected in pre-infection memory, suggesting pre-existing cross-reactive memory T cells joined the SARS-CoV-2 response. Contracting CD4+ clones were located mainly in the CM and EM memory subsets, whereas CD8+ clones were found to be enriched in EMRA. SARS-CoV-2 specificity of the second-wave clones peaking on day 37 was not confirmed. The study covered only a couple of mild cases, and larger cohorts including severe cases with pre-infection samples were considered necessary.

V was cut back by 0 bases and J by 5 bases, leaving a gap of 13 bases between them. CDR1 and CDR2 were assigned from the germline V gene (reference sequence) as DFQATT and SNEGSKA. CDR3 length: 14 amino acids, cysteine to phenylalanine. The kept DNA is CDR3 alone, 42 bases in frame from the first base. The sequencer listed for this sample is Illumina NovaSeq 6000. cDNA libraries for TCRalpha and TCRbeta were prepared by 5'RACE using constant-segment primers, with sample barcodes and unique molecular identifiers added. Trizol reagent was used to extract RNA from every sample. Libraries were amplified in two PCR steps, with a second sample barcode and Illumina TruSeq adapters added in the second step. The libraries were sequenced on an Illumina NovaSeq using 2 x 150 bp paired-end reads. The authors' pipeline ran thus. Demultiplexing of reads and collapsing into UMI-guided consensus sequences were performed with migec v1.2.7. Using mixcr v2.1.11, UMI consensuses were aligned to TRA and TRB V and J templates and then assembled into clonotypes. A clonotype was counted as expanded or contracted only if both edgeR and NoisET called the change significant, with noise models trained on biological replicates. For edgeR calls, the thresholds were a false discovery rate-adjusted p below 0.01 and a log2 fold-change of 1. PCA with hierarchical clustering of max-normalized trajectories of the 1000 most abundant clonotypes was used as exploratory dynamics analysis. Each responding clone was given a CD4 or CD8 phenotype based on the CD4+ and CD8+ repertoires, which had been sequenced separately. TCRdb applied fastp at Q25 and MiXCR to the public reads, then kept only in-frame beta chains. When rows share a CDR3 protein, they turn into one entry using the most common DNA and genes. These V and J calls rely on TCRdb rather than the paper's analysis. Recorded for this sample are over 250,000 distinct CDR3 sequences; around 15% of them occurred a single time. Jointly, the top ten make up roughly 22% of the sample.

Ficoll-Paque density gradient centrifugation was the method used to isolate PBMCs. The sample holds many counts of this clonotype. Its antigen is not yet known. No quality values exist for individual bases; no much larger clone is one base distant. What was sequenced was PBMCs or a T cell subset sorted from them (not recorded which). The V and J segments used are TRBV20-1 and TRBJ1-2, and perhaps TRBD1 as D gene, on 6 matching bases. The sequence was obtained from a man aged 18 to 29 who had mild COVID-19 (a few samples of this study predate the infection). The sample titles of this study are shuffled in the database, so cell type and time point are left out; the donor was told from shared clones. The CDR3 protein is CSARDPTGGYGYTF. In nucleotides, the sequence is TGCAGTGCTAGAGACCCGACAGGAGGTTATGGCTACACCTTC.